This TCR beta chain was captured in a study of beta chain features in type 1 diabetes. cDNA synthesis used the whole RNA isolate, giving expressed TCRB sequences. A few million reads were obtained on average from naive, central memory and regulatory T cell samples. Assay used: immunoSEQ multiplex PCR; TCRdb lists only in-frame clones, some missing. This table holds 60,000 or so clones, around three fifths found once. J gave up 2 bases and V 6 bases, and 12 bases lay outside the gene matches. Germline V gene data show CDR1 as SGHTA and CDR2 as FQGTGA. CDR3 length: 17 residues. The genes are TRBV7-3 and TRBJ2-3; TRBD2 aligns across 9 bases. This clonotype originated in a young woman in good health. Sequenced: Tregs from blood. The CDR3 DNA follows: TGTGCCAGCAGTATGATCCTGGGACTAGCATCCACAGATACGCAGTATTTT. Protein sequence: CASSMILGLASTDTQYF.